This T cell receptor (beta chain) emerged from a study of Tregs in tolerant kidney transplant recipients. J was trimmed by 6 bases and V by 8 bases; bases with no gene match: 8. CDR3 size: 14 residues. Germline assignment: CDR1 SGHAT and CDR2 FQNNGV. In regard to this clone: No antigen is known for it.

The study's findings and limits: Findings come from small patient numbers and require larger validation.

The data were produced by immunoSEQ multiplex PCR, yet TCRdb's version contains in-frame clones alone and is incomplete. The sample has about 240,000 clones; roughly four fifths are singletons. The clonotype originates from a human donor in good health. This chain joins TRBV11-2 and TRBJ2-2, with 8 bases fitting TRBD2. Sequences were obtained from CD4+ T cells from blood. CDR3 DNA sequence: TGTGCCAGCGGATATCGGGAGGGTTCCGGGGAGCTGTTTTTT. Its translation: CASGYREGSGELFF.